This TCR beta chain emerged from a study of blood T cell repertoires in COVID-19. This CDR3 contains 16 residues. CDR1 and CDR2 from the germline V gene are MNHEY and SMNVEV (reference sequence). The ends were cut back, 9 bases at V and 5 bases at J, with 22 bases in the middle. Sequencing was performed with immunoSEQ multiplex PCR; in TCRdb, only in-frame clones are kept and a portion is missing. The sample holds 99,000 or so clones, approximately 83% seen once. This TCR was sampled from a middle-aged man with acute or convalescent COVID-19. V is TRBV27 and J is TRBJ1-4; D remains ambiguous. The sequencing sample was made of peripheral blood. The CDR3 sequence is CARARGPRTENEKLFF. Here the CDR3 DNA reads TGTGCCAGGGCTCGCGGGCCACGGACGGAGAATGAAAAACTGTTTTTT.